This T cell receptor beta chain was sequenced in a study of cytomegalovirus exposure and HLA in healthy donors (dated by TCRdb to 2015 to 2018). Looking at the study overall: An earlier analysis of several hundred of the donors reported 250 to 300 Gb of sequence data and 90 million to 120 million unique TCR beta sequences obtained from about 179 million T cells. Because of strong linkage in the cohort, roughly five DR-DQ haplotypes were treated as single units for association and clustering. Donor age, sex, ethnicity and CMV serostatus were compiled together with the repertoire data. Roughly 300 gigabases of sequencing data and roughly 80 million unique TCR sequences made up an early release that covered under 750 HLA-typed donors. To predict cytomegalovirus infection status, the study brought together high-throughput TCR immunosequencing, statistical association of individual TCRs with disease status, and machine learning. Typing coverage differed by locus: A, B, C, DRB1 and DQB1 were typed in about 620-640 donors, DQA1 in about 560, DPA1 in around 580, and DPB1 in around 440. To decide whether each TCR beta V gene segment behaved as functional or pseudogenic, an earlier analysis of some 570 of the donors relied on high-throughput TCR beta sequencing. The aim of the study was to test whether cataloging public T cell receptors could identify signatures of past pathogen exposure. Along with the approximately 670-subject first cohort, a separate validation cohort of 120 different subjects was used. In a later analysis, previously published TCR beta repertoires from about 640 donors were re-analyzed and high-resolution HLA genotyping was added so that TCR occurrence patterns could be studied. The T cell repertoires of 666 subjects were profiled by immunosequencing and related to cytomegalovirus serostatus. In the later analysis, no new phenotypic data were used to find candidate immune exposures; instead, reliance was placed on TCR beta sequences and their occurrence across donors. Among roughly 370 genotyped donors of the cohort, an average of about 240,000 unique TCR beta nucleotide sequences were sequenced per donor, 15% to 20% of them non-productive. Every discovery cohort repertoire had been produced on one sequencing platform. Genome-wide SNP genotypes for about 65% of the 666 donors were used in a later genetic analysis, which treated that subset as a discovery cohort. Of the 300 to 500 genotyped donors, 65% to 90% were placed in the genetic ancestry cluster associated with self-reported Caucasian donors. Class I and class II HLA loci were covered by the typing at four-digit resolution.

In regard to this clone: Its antigen is unknown. Qualities for individual bases were not recorded, and no much larger clone is one base off.

Library generation was performed with the immunoSEQ multiplex PCR assay. The multiplex PCR relied on a mix of 60 forward primers for TCR Vbeta segments and 13 reverse primers for TCR Jbeta segments. The CDR3 region of rearranged TCR beta genes was amplified from genomic DNA with a multiplex PCR assay. The Illumina HiSeq System was used to sequence the amplified TCR beta libraries as 87-base-pair reads. Processing in the source paper ran as follows. A later analysis counted tens of millions of unique TCR beta chains across the 666 repertoires, and some 12 million of these chains were shared by at least two donors. To remove PCR and sequencing errors, raw reads were error-corrected and collapsed into unique sequences using a nearest-neighbor algorithm that merged closely related sequences. To assign V, D and J gene segments, CDR3 sequences were aligned to IMGT reference sequences. For a sequence to be retained, a match of at least six nucleotides to both a V gene segment and a J gene segment was required. Rearrangements were called productive when the CDR3 lacked stop codons and stayed in frame with V and J; all others were non-productive. CDR3 was defined by IMGT convention, running from the second conserved V-encoded cysteine to the conserved J-encoded phenylalanine. Sequences without an unambiguous match to a single V gene segment were excluded from the earlier analysis of over 500 of the donors. An earlier analysis of fewer than 750 of the donors classified V segments as functional when productive rearrangements were above 56.7% and as segregating when the standard deviation between donors was above 5%. A statistical classification framework was built for diagnosing cytomegalovirus status from the catalog of TCR beta chain sequences. In a later analysis, TCR nucleotide sequences were compared against IMGT/GENE-DB human TR gene sequences so that V and J genes could be assigned. A later analysis assigned CDR3 sequences and most-parsimonious VDJ recombination scenarios with the TCRdist pipeline. In a later analysis, each TCR beta chain was defined by its CDR3 amino acid sequence together with its V-gene family, and reads without a unique V-gene family were excluded. To address suspected cross-contamination and a sequencing artifact, a later analysis removed a few hundred highly shared, low-generation-probability nucleotide sequences. In a later analysis, a clonal expansion index for each public chain was calculated from normalized within-repertoire ranks of inferred template counts. Generation probabilities in a later analysis came from a VDJ recombination model fitted to out-of-frame rearrangements, and those results were checked against IGoR. In a later analysis, TCR-TCR, TCR-HLA and TCR-CMV co-occurrence was scored with hypergeometric tests, and a repertoire-size bias correction was applied to TCR pairs. To estimate false discovery rates, a later analysis permuted the HLA or CMV assignments 20 times. In a later analysis, co-occurring TCRs were grouped using DBSCAN, with TCRdist sequence similarity added in when clustering inside HLA-allele-positive subsets. Repertoires with fewer than 30,000 or more than 120,000 public chains, plus five repertoires with anomalous nucleotide sharing, were excluded from co-occurrence clustering. Imported from immuneACCESS, the table was reduced by TCRdb to in-frame sequences with V and J called. These copies leave out some clones; in studies compared against another copy, an unresolved V gene accounts for under half, and the cause of the remainder is not known. From that table come the V and J calls and clone size; the DNA was used to work out D and trimming. The sample table lists roughly 170,000 clones, roughly 80% of them with a count of one. Together, the top ten hold 0.77% of the sample.

The CDR3, cysteine through phenylalanine, is 14 amino acids long. Only the CDR3 part of the read is kept: 42 bases, read in frame from the first base. The germline V gene (reference sequence) yields PRHDT for CDR1 and FYEKMQ for CDR2. Relative to germline, V is missing 4 bases and J is missing 1 base, with 4 bases of the junction outside any gene match. In total, fewer than 750 healthy bone marrow donors made up the cohort. At the time of sampling, all cohort members were nominally healthy, though unrecorded immune exposures were likely present. The donor tested CMV seronegative and was one of the 352 seronegative cohort members. A peripheral blood sample was collected from each donor, and TCR beta sequencing was performed on peripheral blood mononuclear cells. The Qiagen DNeasy Blood Extraction Kit was used to extract genomic DNA from the blood cell samples. Results and caveats for the whole study, not just this receptor: Several of the top co-occurrence clusters appeared to be linked to parvovirus B19, influenza, CMV and Epstein-Barr virus, according to a later analysis. Compared with equally common non-associated chains, HLA-associated TCR beta chains in a later analysis were more clonally expanded and had lower generation probabilities. According to a later genetic analysis, donors in an Asian-associated ancestry cluster had fewer N-insertions in productive TCRs than the roughly 670-donor mean. Strong co-occurrence of HLA alleles, especially DR and DQ, made assigning TCR associations to individual alleles difficult. Most TCR sequences were seen in very few donors, while some public TCRs were found in many individuals. A later genetic analysis associated a missense DCLRE1C variant with V-gene and J-gene trimming of TCR beta chains, and an independent cohort replicated the association. In both the original and validation cohorts, the classifier was reported to diagnose cytomegalovirus status with high specificity and sensitivity. The only immune exposure information available for the cohort was CMV serostatus. Linkage disequilibrium might explain the correlated functional status among segregating V segments, but an unknown experimental factor could not be excluded. The presence/absence analyses assumed that sequencing depth was roughly uniform across donors, and that assumption may not be true. In the study, 150 to 200 TCR beta chains were listed as associated with cytomegalovirus. A group of highly shared sequence variants was considered likely to be a technical artifact of the sequencing pipeline. In an earlier analysis of under 600 of the donors, most TCR beta V segments were observed in productive rearrangements about 87% or about 30% of the time, broadly matching IMGT annotations. A later analysis found that most CMV-associated TCR beta chains appeared HLA-restricted, with HLA associations seemingly driven largely by CMV exposure. A later analysis found that TCR association rates varied across HLA loci, with DRB1 alleles showing the most associated TCRs and HLA-C alleles the fewest. Because the 87-base-pair reads could not distinguish some IMGT-functional V segments, including TRBV6-2 and TRBV6-3, those segments were excluded. In vitro tests confirmed that three of the cytomegalovirus-associated TCR beta chains recognize cytomegalovirus antigens. In a later analysis, around 15,000 TCR beta sequences were associated with specific HLA alleles at a false discovery rate of 0.05. A further reported finding was that TCR beta sequences accurately predicted the HLA-A and HLA-B alleles for most subjects in the first cohort. The earlier analysis of approximately 590 of the donors excluded some 15 rarely observed V segments, including chromosome 9 orphons, because counts were too low. It was suggested by the authors that the approach could potentially be generalized to other disease states and immunological phenotypes. Because HLA typing was missing for some donors at each locus, association tests included only the typed subset. In this cohort, only TCR beta chains were sequenced, and detectable features were limited by the absence of alpha or paired-chain data.

This sequence was found in a woman aged 18-35 years in good health and CMV-seronegative. The rearrangement combines TRBV13 with TRBJ2-7; 7 central nucleotides agree with TRBD1. Sequenced material: PBMCs. In nucleotides, the sequence is TGTGCCAGCAGCTCACAGGGGAGTTCCTACGAGCAGTACTTC. This yields the protein CASSSQGSSYEQYF.